The present entry profiles one T cell receptor beta chain with its context. Antigen specificity is unknown. Assay used: immunoSEQ multiplex PCR; TCRdb lists only in-frame clones, some missing. This sample has under 200,000 clones, with 92% found just once. The entry originates in a study of T cell responses to AZD1222 COVID-19 vaccine. Study results and caveats: Among the donors, most were white British and more were female, and clonal diversity was possibly underestimated. Breadth and depth of Spike-specific TCRs rose after two AZD1222 doses. Vaccine-related CD4 TCRs covered spike, predominating at 160-218 and 743-854.

The source was peripheral blood, collected 28 days after the second AZD1222 dose. This sequence was found in an adult who received the AZD1222 COVID-19 vaccine.

The CDR3 spells CASSLSFLLPTGNTIYF. CDR3 bases: TGCGCCAGCAGCTTGTCCTTCCTGCTCCCCACTGGAAACACCATATATTTT. The chain carries TRBV5-1 and TRBJ1-3, with D hard to call. The CDR3 spans 17 residues. Trimming took off 1 base at V and 2 bases at J, with 16 bases between the two ends. The germline V gene encodes CDR1 SGHRS and CDR2 YFSETQ.